A single sample gave rise to the 5 T cell receptor beta chains below, sequenced in a study of T-cell reconstitution after alpha-beta-depleted transplantation in children. It was with unique molecular identifiers that the TCRbeta library was prepared. TCRdb analysed the PCR reads with MiXCR anew, one entry per CDR3 protein. The table has about 540,000 distinct CDR3 sequences, around 16% seen once. Sample: PBMCs from the stem cell graft donor, taken from the stem cell graft. These receptors came from a human donor who donated a stem cell graft to a child with acute lymphoblastic leukemia.

CDR3 DNA: TGCAGTGCTATTGGCGGGAAACCATCCTACAATGAGCAGTTCTTC. Translation gives CSAIGGKPSYNEQFF. The chain links TRBV20-1 to TRBJ2-1; possibly TRBD2 for D (6 bases). Germline values: CDR1 DFQATT, CDR2 SNEGSKA (reference sequence). CDR3 length: 15 residues. With 4 bases removed from V and 1 base from J, the gap between germline ends came to 14 bases.

This clonotype has just a few counts. This chain connects TRBV5-1 to TRBJ2-3, with D possibly TRBD2 on 5 matching bases. V lost 4 bases and J 2 bases, leaving 14 bases between the germline ends. Germline loops: CDR1 SGHRS, CDR2 YFSETQ. CDR3 size: 15 residues. The CDR3, as DNA: TGCGCCAGCAGCCCTTGGGAGCGTTCCACAGATACGCAGTATTTT. Its translation: CASSPWERSTDTQYF.

This chain links TRBV12-3 or TRBV12-4 with TRBJ2-7; D is unresolved. V was shortened by 3 bases and J by 1 base, with 16 bases between the two germline ends. There are 16 residues in the CDR3. The CDR3 sequence: CASSLAGYWGSYEQYF. The CDR3 bases are TGTGCCAGCAGTTTGGCCGGGTATTGGGGATCCTACGAGCAGTACTTC.

J is TRBJ2-1 and V is TRBV9; D not certain. V gave up 0 bases and J gave up 7 bases, with 11 bases separating them. This CDR3 comprises 14 residues. The germline CDR1 and CDR2 sequences are SGDLS and YYNGEE. CDR3 residues: CASSVELLPNEQFF. The CDR3 nucleotides are TGTGCCAGCAGCGTAGAGCTGTTGCCGAATGAGCAGTTCTTC. Full variable domain (outside the CDR3, taken from reference TRBV9 and TRBJ2-1): DSGVTQTPKHLITATGQRVTLRCSPRSGDLSVYWYQQSLDQGLQFLIQYYNGEERAKGNILERFSAQQFPDLHSELNLSSLELGDSALYFCASSVELLPNEQFFGPGTRLTVL.

The J gene is TRBJ2-1, the V gene TRBV20-1, with TRBD2 identical over 8 bases. CDR1 is DFQATT, CDR2 SNEGSKA, per germline (reference sequence). Trimming removed 2 bases from V and 0 bases from J; junction bases left unmatched: 6. CDR3 length: 16 residues. DNA for the CDR3: TGCAGTGCTAGACTCCAAGCGGGAGACTCCTACAATGAGCAGTTCTTC. It translates to CSARLQAGDSYNEQFF.